The 10 T cell receptor beta chains given below trace back to one sample, sequenced in a study of long-term antiretroviral therapy in people with HIV. A v3.0 immunoSEQ assay was performed at survey level. This table comes from immunoSEQ multiplex PCR, and its TCRdb copy is limited to in-frame clones, with some not included. The sample contains around 30,000 clones, roughly 88% of which appear only once. The sample here was unsorted PBMCs, taken 3 years after starting antiretroviral therapy. These TCRs come from a man aged 40-49 years with HIV.

The CDR3 region has the DNA TGTGCCAGCAGCGTGGAACTAGCAGACTACAATGAGCAGTTCTTC. This encodes CASSVELADYNEQFF. The chain carries TRBV9 and TRBJ2-1, with D possibly TRBD2 on 6 matching bases. Germline V CDR1 and CDR2: SGDLS, YYNGEE. The CDR3 is made up of 15 amino acids. V lost 2 bases and J lost 3, with 12 bases in between.

The V call is TRBV12-2, the J call TRBJ1-2; whether TRBD1, the table's D call, matches the DNA was not checked. TRBV12-2 is an annotated pseudogene. CDR3 length equals 18 residues. Written as DNA, the CDR3 is TGTGCAAGTCGCTCGTCGGACAGGGGGCTTGGAGCTAACTATGGCTACACCTTC. This codes for CASRSSDRGLGANYGYTF.

This clone was detected only a few times. The chain is built from TRBV2 and TRBJ1-5; 7 nucleotides align to TRBD1. The V and J ends lost 6 bases and 3 bases, in that order; junction bases with no gene match: 8. Germline CDR1 and CDR2: SNHLY and FYNNEI. CDR3 length: 15 residues. This CDR3 is CASRSPGQHNQPQHF. The DNA for the CDR3 is TGTGCCAGCAGATCCCCGGGACAGCACAATCAGCCCCAGCATTTT.

V and J are TRBV7-9 and TRBJ2-7; 9 positions agree with TRBD1. With V trimmed by 2 bases and J by 5 bases, 7 bases remained unmatched. CDR3 length equals 15 residues. Germline V gene sequence: CDR1 SEHNR, CDR2 FQNEAQ (reference sequence). The CDR3 DNA reads TGTGCCAGCAGCTTAAGCTCCGGGACAGGGAACGAGCAGTACTTC. Its translation: CASSLSSGTGNEQYF.

The V gene is TRBV29-1, the J gene TRBJ1-1, with D possibly TRBD1 on 5 matching bases. The CDR3 contains 12 residues. The germline CDR1 and CDR2 sequences are SQVTM and ANQGSEA. V was trimmed by 6 bases and J by 3 bases, leaving 11 bases between them. Here the CDR3 DNA reads TGCAGCGTGGGGGACGGGGACACTGAAGCTTTCTTT. The encoded protein is CSVGDGDTEAFF.

This clone was seen just once. The rearrangement joins TRBV5-1 to TRBJ2-7; 9 bases agree with TRBD1. In germline, CDR1 is SGHRS, CDR2 YFSETQ. The CDR3 loop spans 14 amino acids. The V segment lost 4 bases and the J segment 5 bases; nucleotides outside the gene matches: 7. CDR3 region: CASSLQGARNEQYF. The CDR3, as DNA: TGCGCCAGCAGCCTACAGGGGGCGCGGAACGAGCAGTACTTC.

The chain recombines TRBV5-1 with TRBJ2-2; 8 bases fit TRBD2. The CDR3 is 16 amino acids. V shed 4 bases, J shed 1 base, and the junction held 6 bases outside the gene matches. The germline gives CDR1 SGHRS, CDR2 YFSETQ. CDR3 sequence (DNA): TGCGCCAGCAGCCCGGGGGGGACATTGAACACCGGGGAGCTGTTTTTT. Protein sequence: CASSPGGTLNTGELFF.

The CDR3 DNA is TGTGCCAGCAGCGTAGCGGGGTCTGGCTACACCTTC. This codes for CASSVAGSGYTF. The chain employs TRBV9 and TRBJ1-2; no reliable D call. CDR1 and CDR2 from the germline V gene are SGDLS and YYNGEE. The CDR3 has 12 residues. V shed 0 bases and J shed 7 bases, with 7 bases lying between them.

The rearrangement links TRBV15 to TRBJ2-5; D uncertain. Germline V CDR1 and CDR2: LNHNV, YYDKDF (reference sequence). The ends were cut back, 0 bases at V and 6 bases at J, with 8 bases in the middle. This CDR3 contains 13 residues. CDR3 sequence: CATSRDLAKTQYF. The CDR3 DNA follows: TGTGCCACCAGCAGAGATTTGGCCAAGACCCAGTACTTC.

The chain joins TRBV7-9 to TRBJ2-7; D not certain. Germline CDR1 reads SEHNR; CDR2 reads FQNEAQ (reference sequence). The CDR3 is made up of 18 amino acids. Trimming removed 8 bases at V and 0 bases at J, with 26 bases between. For the CDR3, the DNA is TGTGCCAGCTGTAATACTAAAACGCAGCTTACGTACTCCTACGAGCAGTACTTC. Protein: CASCNTKTQLTYSYEQYF.